A single sample is the source of the 27 T cell receptor beta chains below, sequenced in a study of blood T cell repertoires in COVID-19. Profiling relied on immunoSEQ multiplex PCR, and the TCRdb table lists in-frame clones only, not all of them. The profile covers over 70,000 clones, with over 75% appearing a single time and roughly 10% taken by the ten largest. Input material: peripheral blood. These receptors all stem from an elderly man with acute or convalescent COVID-19.

The chain recombines TRBV6-5 with TRBJ2-2, with TRBD2 matching over 8 bases. CDR1 and CDR2 (germline): MNHEY, SVGAGI. The CDR3 has 15 residues. V lost 2 bases and J lost 9; bases outside the gene matches: 8. DNA of the CDR3: TGTGCCAGCAGTTACGAGAGCGGGGGTGGAAGGGAGCTGTTTTTT. Amino acids: CASSYESGGGRELFF.

This clone has a single count. This chain links TRBV19 with TRBJ1-1; 9 nucleotides agree with TRBD1. CDR1 is LNHDA, CDR2 SQIVND, per germline (reference sequence). The CDR3 extends over 16 amino acids. J lost 4 bases, V lost 5 bases, and 11 bases had no gene match. The CDR3 reads CASSDRGTGRGTEAFF. CDR3 bases: TGTGCCAGTAGTGACCGTGGGACAGGGAGGGGCACTGAAGCTTTCTTT. Supplemented by reference TRBV19 and TRBJ1-1, the full variable domain reads DGGITQSPKYLFRKEGQNVTLSCEQNLNHDAMYWYRQDPGQGLRLIYYSQIVNDFQKGDIAEGYSVSREKKESFPLTVTSAQKNPTAFYLCASSDRGTGRGTEAFFGQGTRLTVV.

Only one count was recorded for this clone. The chain is built from TRBV27 and TRBJ2-7, with D hard to call. The V end was cut by 3 bases, the J end by 2 bases, with 8 bases between. The CDR3 contains 13 residues. CDR1 and CDR2 (germline): MNHEY, SMNVEV (reference sequence). This chain's CDR3 is CASSLARTYEQYF. The CDR3 DNA reads TGTGCCAGCAGTTTGGCCAGGACCTACGAGCAGTACTTC.

This rearrangement joins TRBV2 to TRBJ1-1, with 12 bases matching TRBD1. The J segment lost 3 bases and the V segment lost 6 bases, leaving 5 bases of the junction unmatched. CDR1 is SNHLY, CDR2 FYNNEI, per germline. This CDR3 spans 15 amino acids. CDR3 sequence (DNA): TGTGCCAGCAGGGGGACAGGGGGCTGGGACACTGAAGCTTTCTTT. This encodes CASRGTGGWDTEAFF.

The chain links TRBV7-3 to TRBJ2-2; 8 bases fit TRBD1. The J segment lost 1 base and the V segment lost 5 bases, leaving 6 bases of the junction unmatched. The germline gives CDR1 SGHTA, CDR2 FQGTGA. The CDR3 is 16 residues long. The DNA for the CDR3 is TGTGCCAGCAGCCTCCTAGGACAGGGGAACACCGGGGAGCTGTTTTTT. Translation gives CASSLLGQGNTGELFF. The entire variable domain, with the rest obtained from reference TRBV7-3 and TRBJ2-2, is as follows: GAGVSQTPSNKVTEKGKYVELRCDPISGHTALYWYRQSLGQGPEFLIYFQGTGAADDSGLPNDRFFAVRPEGSVSTLKIQRTERGDSAVYLCASSLLGQGNTGELFFGEGSRLTVL.

The rearrangement links TRBV7-6 to TRBJ2-1, with 11 bases aligning to TRBD2. Germline V gene sequence: CDR1 SGHVS, CDR2 FNYEAQ. V dropped 1 base and J dropped 9; count of bases not matched to a gene: 8. CDR3 length: 16 amino acids. The CDR3 region is CASSLVSSGGRGEQFF. CDR3 coding DNA: TGTGCCAGCAGCTTAGTCTCTAGCGGGGGGAGGGGTGAGCAGTTCTTC.

The rearrangement links TRBV18 to TRBJ2-1; 9 nucleotides match TRBD2. The germline V gene has CDR1 KGHSH and CDR2 LQKENI. Trimming cost V 0 bases and J 6 bases; bases outside gene matches: 3. This CDR3 comprises 15 residues. The CDR3 loop is CASSPPLAGTNEQFF. Written as DNA, the CDR3 is TGTGCCAGCTCACCACCACTAGCGGGTACCAATGAGCAGTTCTTC.

The rearrangement joins TRBV7-6 to TRBJ1-1; D remains unclear. The CDR3 sequence is 13 residues long. Trimming pared 5 bases from V and 1 base from J, leaving 8 bases between. Germline V gives CDR1 SGHVS, CDR2 FNYEAQ. The CDR3 spells CASSGGQNTEAFF. DNA for the CDR3: TGTGCCAGCAGCGGTGGGCAGAACACTGAAGCTTTCTTT.

The chain recombines TRBV19 with TRBJ2-2; TRBD2 matches 7 bases. J lost 1 base, V lost 5 bases, and 1 base had no gene match. The CDR3 spans 14 residues. CDR1 and CDR2 from the germline V gene are LNHDA and SQIVND (reference sequence). In DNA, the CDR3 is TGTGCCAGTAGTCTAGCGGTGAACACCGGGGAGCTGTTTTTT. This translates into CASSLAVNTGELFF.

This chain connects TRBV7-2 to TRBJ2-1; tentative D call: TRBD2 (6 bases). The CDR3 has 16 residues. Looked up from germline, CDR1 is SGHTA and CDR2 is FQGNSA. V lost 5 bases to trimming and J lost 1 base, with 15 bases between them. CDR3 sequence reads: CASSASGGKSYNEQFF. The CDR3 coding sequence is TGTGCCAGCAGCGCCTCCGGCGGGAAATCCTACAATGAGCAGTTCTTC.

The rearrangement uses TRBV3-1 (or the pseudogene TRBV3-2) and TRBJ1-5, with D possibly TRBD1 on 5 matching bases. The germline gives CDR1 LGHDT, CDR2 YNNKEL (reference sequence). V was shortened by 1 base and J by 0 bases, with 7 bases between the two germline ends. This CDR3 comprises 15 residues. The DNA for the CDR3 is TGTGCCAGCAGCCAAGCGGGGGTTAGCAATCAGCCCCAGCATTTT. This gives the protein CASSQAGVSNQPQHF.

The chain links TRBV30 to TRBJ1-1; TRBD1 aligns across 7 bases. CDR3 size: 11 residues. Germline CDR1 and CDR2: GTSNPN and SVGIG (reference sequence). J was trimmed by 6 bases and V by 8 bases; bases with no gene match: 6. CDR3 sequence (DNA): TGTGCCCGGGAGGGGGCAGCTGAAGCTTTCTTT. Translation gives CAREGAAEAFF.

This clone turned up a few times. The sample contains more than one DNA sequence encoding this CDR3. The rearrangement joins TRBV27 to TRBJ2-7; TRBD2 matches 8 bases. Germline-derived CDR1 and CDR2 are MNHEY and SMNVEV (reference sequence). The V segment lost 4 bases and the J segment 4 bases; nucleotides outside the gene matches: 9. This CDR3 spans 15 amino acids. The CDR3 DNA reads TGTGCCAGCAGTTATCAAGCGGGAGAGTCGTACGAGCAGTACTTC. This encodes CASSYQAGESYEQYF.

The rearrangement uses TRBV6-5 and TRBJ1-2, with 10 bases that match TRBD1. The CDR3 is made up of 14 amino acids. The germline V gene has CDR1 MNHEY and CDR2 SVGAGI. The J segment lost 8 bases and the V segment lost 5 bases, leaving 8 bases of the junction unmatched. CDR3 residues: CASSPGTGERGYTF. In DNA form, the CDR3 reads TGTGCCAGCAGTCCCGGGACAGGGGAGAGGGGCTACACCTTC.

This chain connects TRBV6-5 to TRBJ1-3, with 7 bases identical to TRBD1. J was trimmed by 0 bases and V by 2 bases; bases with no gene match: 4. CDR1 is MNHEY, CDR2 SVGAGI, per germline. This CDR3 has 16 amino acids. CDR3 bases: TGTGCCAGCAGTTACGCACAGGGGACCTCTGGAAACACCATATATTTT. Translating it yields CASSYAQGTSGNTIYF.

The rearrangement links TRBV12-3 or TRBV12-4 to TRBJ1-1; no reliable D call. The CDR3 loop spans 12 amino acids. Trimming took 2 bases from V and 3 from J, leaving 4 bases between them. The CDR3 sequence: CASSLQYTEAFF. In nucleotides, the CDR3 is TGTGCCAGCAGTTTACAGTACACTGAAGCTTTCTTT.

The chain combines TRBV5-5 with TRBJ1-1; tentatively, D is TRBD1 (5 bases). The CDR3 contains 15 residues. The V and J ends lost 6 bases and 0 bases respectively, with 15 bases between them. In germline, CDR1 is SGHKS, CDR2 YYEKEE (reference sequence). This CDR3 is CASTARGRLNTEAFF. The CDR3, as DNA: TGTGCCAGCACCGCGCGGGGCCGCCTGAACACTGAAGCTTTCTTT.

The J gene is TRBJ1-2, the V gene TRBV6-2 or TRBV6-3; tentatively, D is TRBD1 (5 bases). V dropped 6 bases and J dropped 5 bases, with 13 bases sitting between them. This CDR3 has 13 amino acids. In germline, CDR1 is MNHEY, CDR2 SVGEGT. CDR3 DNA: TGTGCCAGCAGCCGGGACTCATATTATGGCTACACCTTC. It translates to CASSRDSYYGYTF.

This clone has a handful of counts. The V and J genes are TRBV6-5 and TRBJ2-7, with D tentatively TRBD2 (5 bases). The CDR3 consists of 11 residues. Germline values: CDR1 MNHEY, CDR2 SVGAGI. The germline V and J ends were trimmed by 6 bases and 5 bases, with 8 bases remaining between them. The CDR3 here is CASRDGDEQYF. CDR3 in DNA: TGTGCCAGCAGGGACGGGGACGAGCAGTACTTC.

This clone was found once. The chain carries TRBV7-9 and TRBJ1-2; D gene ambiguous. This CDR3 region has 15 residues. Germline CDR1 SEHNR, CDR2 FQNEAQ (reference sequence). V was shortened by 2 bases and J by 3 bases, with 13 bases between the two germline ends. CDR3 DNA: TGTGCCAGCAGCTTACGTGGGCGGGCGGACTATGGCTACACCTTC. Translated, it gives CASSLRGRADYGYTF.

In this sample, this clone turned up once. The V and J genes are TRBV6-4 and TRBJ2-1; a weak D match, TRBD2 (6 bases). Germline CDR1 is MRHNA and CDR2 is SNTAGT. CDR3 length equals 15 residues. V gave up 3 bases and J gave up 1 base, with 10 bases separating them. DNA for the CDR3: TGTGCCAGCAGTGAAGGGGCGGGATCCTACAATGAGCAGTTCTTC. Translated, it gives CASSEGAGSYNEQFF.

The sample holds a few counts of this clone. The CDR3 loop is CASISGGMRTEAFF. The CDR3 DNA reads TGTGCCAGTATCTCCGGGGGGATGAGAACTGAAGCTTTCTTT. J is TRBJ1-1 and V is TRBV19; possible D gene TRBD1, 5 bases. This CDR3 has 14 amino acids. The V gene's germline CDR1 is LNHDA and CDR2 SQIVND (reference sequence). Trimming shortened V by 7 bases and J by 5 bases, and 17 bases separated the two germline ends.

This chain joins TRBV7-9 and TRBJ1-1, with D perhaps matching TRBD1 (5 bases). V lost 5 bases, J lost 5 bases, and 15 bases lay in between. The CDR3 extends over 14 amino acids. Germline values: CDR1 SEHNR, CDR2 FQNEAQ (reference sequence). The CDR3 coding sequence is TGTGCCAGCAGCCCACAGGTTTTACGGACTGAAGCTTTCTTT. Translated: CASSPQVLRTEAFF.

The rearrangement uses TRBV5-1 and TRBJ2-7, with 7 positions matching TRBD2. The CDR3 totals 14 residues. J gave up 2 bases and V 4 bases, and 6 bases lay outside the gene matches. Per the germline V gene, CDR1 is SGHRS and CDR2 is YFSETQ. CDR3 sequence (DNA): TGCGCCAGCAGCCCGGGGGGAGGACCCTACGAGCAGTACTTC. It yields the protein CASSPGGGPYEQYF.

The chain recombines TRBV24-1 with TRBJ1-2; maybe TRBD1 (5 bases). V gave up 3 bases and J gave up 8 bases, with 18 bases separating them. This CDR3 spans 15 amino acids. From germline, CDR1 is KGHDR and CDR2 SFDVKD. The CDR3 DNA sequence: TGTGCCACCAGTGATCCGCGGGGGGAATCGTGGGGCTACACCTTC. This encodes CATSDPRGESWGYTF.

V usage is TRBV6-6 and J usage is TRBJ2-1; 10 nucleotides agree with TRBD1. CDR3 length equals 17 residues. The V segment lost 7 bases and the J segment 6 bases; nucleotides outside the gene matches: 15. Germline V lookup: CDR1 MNHNY, CDR2 SVGAGI (reference sequence). The CDR3 sequence is CASNRRGTGVFLNEQFF. CDR3 DNA: TGTGCCAGCAATCGAAGAGGGACAGGGGTATTTCTCAATGAGCAGTTCTTC.

The V gene is TRBV28, the J gene TRBJ1-2; D is ambiguous. Germline V gives CDR1 MDHEN, CDR2 SYDVKM. The CDR3 consists of 13 residues. V lost 4 bases, J lost 4 bases, and 10 bases lay in between. In DNA, the CDR3 is TGTGCCAGCAGTTCCCACGGACTCTATGGCTACACCTTC. This encodes CASSSHGLYGYTF.